A selection of T cell receptor beta chains follows, all from one sample in a study of cytomegalovirus exposure and HLA in healthy donors. Sequencing used immunoSEQ multiplex PCR; TCRdb keeps in-frame clones, though not all of them. The sample data list roughly 84,000 clones. Sequenced input: PBMCs. These receptors all come from a man aged 50 to 59 in good health and CMV-seronegative. Both conserved end residues are part of each CDR3. D genes are given only for firm matches.

TRBJ1-6 - TRBV5-1 TGCGCCAGCAGCTTAGAGGAGTCGGGGAATTCACCCCTCCACTTT CASSLEESGNSPLHF
TRBJ2-1 TRBD2 TRBV18 TGTGCCAGCTCACCACGGGTGACTAGCGGGAGAGAATCTAACAATGAGCAGTTCTTC CASSPRVTSGRESNNEQFF
TRBJ2-7 TRBD1 TRBV28 TGTGCCAGCAGTTTATGGGCCGGGACAGGGAGCTCCTACGAGCAGTACTTC CASSLWAGTGSSYEQYF
TRBJ2-6 - TRBV18 TGTGCCAGCTCCCCCAAGGGGCTTGCTGGGGCCAACGTCCTGACTTTC CASSPKGLAGANVLTF
TRBJ2-3 TRBD1 TRBV5-6 TGTGCCAGCAGCCCGGACAGGGAGAGAGATACGCAGTATTTT CASSPDRERDTQYF
TRBJ2-3 TRBD2 TRBV9 TGTGCCAGCAGCGTAGCTGGTCTAGCGGGGGGGCGGACAGATACGCAGTATTTT CASSVAGLAGGRTDTQYF
TRBJ1-6 - TRBV5-1 TGCGCCAGCAGCTTAACAGGGCACTCACCCCTCCACTTT CASSLTGHSPLHF
TRBJ2-2 TRBD2 TRBV18 TGTGCCAGCTCACCACGAAGCGGGGGCTTCAACACCGGGGAGCTGTTTTTT CASSPRSGGFNTGELFF
TRBJ1-5 TRBD1 TRBV27 TGTGCCAGCAGTTCACACTCGGACAGGGATGATCAGCCCCAGCATTTT CASSSHSDRDDQPQHF
TRBJ2-2 - TRBV7-6 TGTGCCAGCAGCTTAGCACTAGTGGACGGGGAGCTGTTTTTT CASSLALVDGELFF
TRBJ1-5 - TRBV6-1 TGTGCCAGCACGGAAGGGGGATATAGCAATCAGCCCCAGCATTTT CASTEGGYSNQPQHF
TRBJ2-7 TRBD1 TRBV4-3 TGCGCCAGCAGCCAAGATACCGGGACAGGGACCTACGAGCAGTACTTC CASSQDTGTGTYEQYF
TRBJ1-4 - TRBV28 TGTGCCAGCAGTCAGGGAGGAAGGGGTGAAAAACTGTTTTTT CASSQGGRGEKLFF
TRBJ1-1 TRBD1 TRBV4-3 TGCGCCAGCAGCCAAGAAGGACAGGGAGAAACCAAAGCTTTCTTT CASSQEGQGETKAFF
TRBJ2-3 TRBD1 TRBV5-6 TGTGCCAGCAGGAGGACAGGGTGGTTTAGCACAGATACGCAGTATTTT CASRRTGWFSTDTQYF
TRBJ1-6 TRBD1 TRBV5-6 TGTGCCAGCAGCTCGCCGACAGGGGGTAACTATAATTCACCCCTCCACTTT CASSSPTGGNYNSPLHF
TRBJ2-3 TRBD2 TRBV5-4 TGTGCCAGCAGCTTGGAAGCGGGGGGGCCGGGAGATACGCAGTATTTT CASSLEAGGPGDTQYF
TRBJ1-6 - TRBV7-3 TGTGCCAGCAGCTTACAGGAGGAAACACCCCTCCACTTT CASSLQEETPLHF
TRBJ2-5 - TRBV7-3 TGTGCCAGCAGCTTCGCGGCCGGGGAGACCCAGTACTTC CASSFAAGETQYF
TRBJ1-2 TRBD1 TRBV5-4 TGTGCCAGCTTTCCCCACAGGGGGGATAACTATGGCTACACCTTC CASFPHRGDNYGYTF
TRBJ1-1 TRBD1 TRBV10-3 TGTGCCATAGGGGACAGATTGAACACTGAAGCTTTCTTT CAIGDRLNTEAFF
TRBJ1-1 - TRBV7-6 TGTGCCAGCAGCCTCCGGGCCTCTGGGGGGGACACTGAAGCTTTCTTT CASSLRASGGDTEAFF
TRBJ1-2 TRBD1 TRBV11-1 TGTGCCAGCAGCTTCAATCCGGGACAGGGCCCTGGCTACACCTTC CASSFNPGQGPGYTF
TRBJ2-3 - TRBV28 TGTGCCAGCAGTTTACCACTGAGCACAGATACGCAGTATTTT CASSLPLSTDTQYF
TRBJ2-7 TRBD1 TRBV28 TGTGCCAGCAGTACACCCGGGACAGCTACCTACGAGCAGTACTTC CASSTPGTATYEQYF
TRBJ1-3 - TRBV11-2 TGTGCCAGCAGCGCGTTCCCAGAAATAAGGAGCTCTGGAAACACCATATATTTT CASSAFPEIRSSGNTIYF
TRBJ1-1 TRBD1 TRBV30 TGTGCCTGGAGTGTTCGGGACAGGGGGCACACTGAAGCTTTCTTT CAWSVRDRGHTEAFF
TRBJ2-7 - TRBV25-1 TGTGCCAGCAGTGAAGCAGGGAAGGGCGACTACGAGCAGTACTTC CASSEAGKGDYEQYF
TRBJ2-5 - TRBV5-1 TGCGCCAGCAGCCCCCGCGGGGGCGGGATAGAGACCCAGTACTTC CASSPRGGGIETQYF
TRBJ1-2 TRBD1 TRBV28 TGTGCCAGCAGTTTATCGGGACAGGGGACAAGGAATCATGGCTACACCTTC CASSLSGQGTRNHGYTF
TRBJ2-5 - TRBV9 TGTGCCAGCAGCGTGCGTCAAGGGGGGGCCGAAGAGACCCAGTACTTC CASSVRQGGAEETQYF